Following are 25 T cell receptor beta chains from one sample sequenced in a study of T cells in Graves' hyperthyroidism and ophthalmopathy. Amplification of TCR beta CDR3 regions used RNA as the template. During a first-round RT-PCR of the TCR CDR3, the HTBI primer set was used. In TCRdb, the multiplex PCR reads were re-called with MiXCR into one record per CDR3 protein. This sample yields some 550,000 distinct CDR3 sequences, of which around 15% are seen a single time; around 3.3% belongs to the top ten. The material sequenced was blood. The receptor set was obtained from a woman aged 40 to 50 with Graves' ophthalmopathy.

This clonotype appeared many times. The V call is TRBV7-3, the J call TRBJ2-3; 10 bases match TRBD2. CDR3 length equals 16 residues. Germline CDR1 and CDR2: SGHTA and FQGTGA. The V and J ends lost 5 bases and 4 bases, in that order; junction bases with no gene match: 9. The CDR3 nucleotides are TGTGCCAGCAGCCCTTTAGCGGGGGGCCCCGCAGATACGCAGTATTTT. It encodes CASSPLAGGPADTQYF.

The chain couples TRBV5-1 to TRBJ2-1; D may be TRBD1 or TRBD2 (7 bases each). CDR3 length equals 16 residues. CDR1 and CDR2 from the germline V gene are SGHRS and YFSETQ. V lost 0 bases to trimming and J lost 3 bases, with 13 bases between them. CDR3 DNA: TGCGCCAGCAGCTTGGAGGGGGCTAGCGGCTACAATGAGCAGTTCTTC. This translates into CASSLEGASGYNEQFF.

The chain couples TRBV4-1 to TRBJ2-1; D perhaps matches TRBD2 (6 bases). Between the trimmed V and J ends, which lost 2 bases and 4 bases, there was a span of 9 bases. The germline V gene encodes CDR1 MGHRA and CDR2 YSYEKL. This CDR3 is built from 14 residues. The CDR3 here is CASSQLARYNEQFF. CDR3 nucleotides: TGCGCCAGCAGCCAACTAGCGAGGTACAATGAGCAGTTCTTC.

This clonotype was observed many times. The CDR3 loop is CASSLVGGSYNEQFF. The CDR3 region has the DNA TGCGCCAGCAGCTTGGTAGGCGGAAGCTACAATGAGCAGTTCTTC. The rearrangement joins TRBV5-1 to TRBJ2-1; unclear D gene. Trimming left V 0 bases short and J 3 bases short, with 10 bases between. Germline loops: CDR1 SGHRS, CDR2 YFSETQ. CDR3 length: 15 amino acids.

This clonotype was found a few times. The chain links TRBV6-1 to TRBJ2-3, with no clear D. V dropped 11 bases and J dropped 1 base, with 16 bases sitting between them. Germline V gene data show CDR1 as MNHNS and CDR2 as SASEGT. The CDR3 runs to 14 residues. CDR3 in DNA: TGTGCCGCCAGCTGGTCGATTCGCACAGATACGCAGTATTTT. Translating it yields CAASWSIRTDTQYF.

This clonotype was seen a single time. The chain links TRBV14 to TRBJ1-3; 10 nucleotides agree with TRBD1. The ends lost 0 bases at V and 11 bases at J; junction bases unmatched: 10. The CDR3 contains 16 residues. Germline V CDR1 and CDR2: SGHDN, FVKESK. CDR3 sequence: CASSQDWGQGRNAIYF. For the CDR3, the DNA is TGTGCCAGCAGCCAAGATTGGGGACAGGGGAGGAACGCCATATATTTT.

The rearrangement links TRBV20-1 to TRBJ1-2; possibly TRBD1 for D (5 bases). Germline V gene sequence: CDR1 DFQATT, CDR2 SNEGSKA (reference sequence). Trimming shortened V by 4 bases and J by 3 bases, and 12 bases separated the two germline ends. The CDR3 has 13 residues. The CDR3 region has the DNA TGCAGTGCTACTCCTGGGGCTTACTATGGCTACACCTTC. Translating it yields CSATPGAYYGYTF.

This clonotype occurred many times. CDR3 protein: CASSNRDRGLYSNQPQHF. CDR3 DNA sequence: TGTGCCAGCAGTAACCGGGACAGGGGGCTCTATAGCAATCAGCCCCAGCATTTT. The chain links TRBV6-1 to TRBJ1-5, with TRBD1 matching over 12 bases. The CDR3 is made up of 18 amino acids. The J segment lost 0 bases and the V segment lost 5 bases, leaving 8 bases of the junction unmatched. The germline gives CDR1 MNHNS, CDR2 SASEGT.

This clonotype has only a few counts. This may be a read error, as it is one base from a much larger clone. The V gene is TRBV27, the J gene TRBJ2-3; tentative D call: TRBD2 (6 bases). The CDR3 length is 12 residues. The ends were cut back, 8 bases at V and 0 bases at J, with 6 bases in the middle. From germline, CDR1 is MNHEY and CDR2 SMNVEV (reference sequence). CDR3 residues: CASGTSTDTQYF. Written as DNA, the CDR3 is TGTGCCAGCGGGACTAGCACAGATACGCAGTATTTT.

This clonotype has a count of ten or more. This chain joins TRBV10-1 and TRBJ2-7, with 10 bases aligning to TRBD2. With 4 bases clipped from V and 3 bases from J, the junction kept 12 bases outside the gene matches. Germline lookup yields CDR1 WNHNN and CDR2 SYGVQD (reference sequence). The CDR3 consists of 17 residues. CDR3 residues: CASSGSSGTSDYYEQYF. The CDR3, as DNA: TGCGCCAGCAGTGGAAGTTCCGGGACTAGCGACTACTACGAGCAGTACTTC.

The sample holds many counts of this clonotype. The chain employs TRBV28 and TRBJ2-3, with TRBD2 matching over 12 bases. The ends lost 6 bases at V and 6 bases at J; junction bases unmatched: 7. This CDR3 comprises 15 residues. From germline, CDR1 is MDHEN and CDR2 SYDVKM. In nucleotides, the CDR3 is TGTGCCAGCAGCACTAGCGGGAGGCCAACCGATACGCAGTATTTT. It specifies CASSTSGRPTDTQYF.

This clonotype was recorded at least ten times. In DNA form, the CDR3 reads TGTGCCAGCAAGGGCACAGGGGGCGCGACTGAAGCTTTCTTT. It encodes CASKGTGGATEAFF. The gene calls are TRBV12-3 or TRBV12-4 and TRBJ1-1; 9 bases are a match to TRBD1. The CDR3 has 14 amino acids. V lost 7 bases, J lost 5 bases, and 8 bases stayed unmatched.

This clonotype was observed at least ten times. The gene calls are TRBV28 and TRBJ2-1, with 10 bases aligning to TRBD2. Germline lookup yields CDR1 MDHEN and CDR2 SYDVKM. The junction had 11 bases not matched to a gene; V was cut back by 8 bases and J by 7 bases. The CDR3 is 15 amino acids. Here the CDR3 reads CASGSGRDFRNEQFF. CDR3 bases: TGTGCCAGCGGGAGCGGGAGGGATTTTAGAAATGAGCAGTTCTTC. The full variable domain, completed using reference TRBV28 and TRBJ2-1, is DVKVTQSSRYLVKRTGEKVFLECVQDMDHENMFWYRQDPGLGLRLIYFSYDVKMKEKGDIPEGYSVSREKKERFSLILESASTNQTSMYLCASGSGRDFRNEQFFGPGTRLTVL.

This clonotype was observed many times. This chain uses TRBV28 with TRBJ2-3; TRBD2 matches 14 bases. V was pared by 5 bases and J by 3 bases, with 13 bases of the junction left unmatched. Germline V CDR1 and CDR2: MDHEN, SYDVKM. The CDR3 extends over 19 amino acids. Here the CDR3 reads CASSLGLAGVRASTDTQYF. DNA for the CDR3: TGTGCCAGCAGTCTGGGACTAGCGGGAGTGCGGGCTAGTACAGATACGCAGTATTTT.

There are many counts of this clonotype. This chain uses TRBV3-1 with TRBJ2-1; 11 bases agree with TRBD2. Losses at the gene ends were 2 bases for V and 5 bases for J; bases not matched to a gene: 5. The germline V gene has CDR1 LGHDT and CDR2 YNNKEL (reference sequence). The CDR3 is 16 residues long. The DNA for the CDR3 is TGTGCCAGCAGCCAATATACTAGCGGGAGCAACAATGAGCAGTTCTTC. Amino acid sequence: CASSQYTSGSNNEQFF.

In its sample, this clonotype was seen many times. The chain uses TRBV20-1 and TRBJ1-1; D not certain. V was cut by 5 bases and J by 2 bases, with 12 bases left in between. CDR1 DFQATT and CDR2 SNEGSKA come from the germline V gene (reference sequence). This CDR3 spans 13 amino acids. CDR3 in DNA: TGCAGTGCTGGGCCTGGCCATAACACTGAAGCTTTCTTT. As protein: CSAGPGHNTEAFF.

The chain employs TRBV20-1 and TRBJ1-6; no clear D gene. The CDR3 runs to 11 residues. CDR1 is DFQATT, CDR2 SNEGSKA, per germline (reference sequence). Trimming left V 0 bases short and J 10 bases short, with 4 bases between. The CDR3 protein is CSARDTSPLHF. In DNA, the CDR3 is TGCAGTGCTAGAGATACCTCACCCCTCCACTTT.

This rearrangement joins TRBV20-1 to TRBJ2-1; 10 bases map to TRBD2. J was trimmed by 2 bases and V by 6 bases; bases with no gene match: 19. CDR1 DFQATT and CDR2 SNEGSKA come from the germline V gene (reference sequence). The CDR3 has 19 amino acids. The DNA for the CDR3 is TGCAGTGCCCAGGGGTTGGGGCTAGCGGGGGAAGAGCCCTACAATGAGCAGTTCTTC. It encodes CSAQGLGLAGEEPYNEQFF.

V gene TRBV27 combines with J gene TRBJ2-7; possible D gene TRBD2, 6 bases. CDR1 MNHEY and CDR2 SMNVEV come from the germline V gene (reference sequence). V dropped 0 bases and J dropped 10 bases, with 19 bases sitting between them. The CDR3 runs to 15 residues. The CDR3 protein is CASSLSASAGGDQYF. For the CDR3, the DNA is TGTGCCAGCAGTTTATCGGCTAGCGCAGGAGGCGATCAGTACTTC.

Only a few counts were recorded for this clonotype. V and J are TRBV13 and TRBJ2-3; D may match TRBD1 or TRBD2 (6 bases each). Between the trimmed V and J ends, which lost 4 bases and 5 bases, there was a span of 16 bases. The CDR3 length is 15 residues. CDR1 and CDR2 from the germline V gene are PRHDT and FYEKMQ (reference sequence). The CDR3 region has the DNA TGTGCCAGCAGCTCCCCTGGGGGGCAAGTAGATACGCAGTATTTT. It codes for CASSSPGGQVDTQYF.

At least ten counts were recorded for this clonotype. The rearrangement links TRBV7-2 to TRBJ1-5; D gene unclear. The CDR3 has 13 residues. Germline assignment: CDR1 SGHTA and CDR2 FQGNSA. Trimming removed 0 bases from V and 3 bases from J, with 3 bases in between. CDR3 residues: CASSLAANQPQHF. The CDR3 nucleotides are TGTGCCAGCAGCTTAGCGGCCAATCAGCCCCAGCATTTT.

The table lists this clonotype with many counts. CDR3 loop: CASSQDFQRETQYF. CDR3 nucleotides: TGTGCCAGCAGCCAAGATTTCCAGCGGGAGACCCAGTACTTC. The V and J genes are TRBV3-1 and TRBJ2-5; tentatively, D is TRBD2 (5 bases). The V gene lost 0 bases and the J gene lost 5 bases, with 10 bases spanning the gap. The CDR3 extends over 14 amino acids. Germline V gives CDR1 LGHDT, CDR2 YNNKEL (reference sequence).

This clonotype was picked up a small number of times. The V call is TRBV19, the J call TRBJ2-1, with D possibly matching TRBD1 (5 bases). The CDR3 extends over 16 amino acids. CDR1 LNHDA and CDR2 SQIVND come from the germline V gene (reference sequence). Between the trimmed V and J ends, which lost 7 bases and 3 bases, there was a span of 19 bases. CDR3 DNA: TGTGCCAGTACCATCAAAGCAGGGTCGGGCTACAATGAGCAGTTCTTC. It translates to CASTIKAGSGYNEQFF.

The CDR3 region has the DNA TGTGCCAGCAGATGGACAGGGTTAACAGATACGCAGTATTTT. Translated, it gives CASRWTGLTDTQYF. The genes are TRBV27 and TRBJ2-3, with 8 bases aligning to TRBD1. Germline V gives CDR1 MNHEY, CDR2 SMNVEV (reference sequence). CDR3 length equals 14 residues. With 6 bases clipped from V and 3 bases from J, the junction kept 5 bases outside the gene matches.

This chain connects TRBV19 to TRBJ1-2; maybe TRBD1 (6 bases). V lost 6 bases, J lost 4 bases, and 15 bases lay in between. Germline V gene lookup returns CDR1 LNHDA and CDR2 SQIVND (reference sequence). This CDR3 has 14 residues. CDR3 in DNA: TGTGCCAGTAGCCGACAGGTGCTGGGCTATGGCTACACCTTC. As protein: CASSRQVLGYGYTF.